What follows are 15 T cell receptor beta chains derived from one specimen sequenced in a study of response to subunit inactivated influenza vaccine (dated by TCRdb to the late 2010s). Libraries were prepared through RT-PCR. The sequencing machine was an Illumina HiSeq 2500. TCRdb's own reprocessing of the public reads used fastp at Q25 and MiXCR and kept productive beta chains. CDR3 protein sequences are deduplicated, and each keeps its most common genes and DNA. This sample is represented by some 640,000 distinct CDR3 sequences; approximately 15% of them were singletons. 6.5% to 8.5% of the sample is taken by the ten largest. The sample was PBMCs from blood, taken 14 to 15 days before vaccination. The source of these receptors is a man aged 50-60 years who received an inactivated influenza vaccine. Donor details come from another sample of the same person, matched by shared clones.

The CDR3: CASRAIRGAKNIQYF. CDR3 nucleotides: TGTGCCAGCAGAGCAATTAGGGGGGCCAAAAACATTCAGTACTTC. The gene calls are TRBV11-2 and TRBJ2-4, with D possibly TRBD1 on 6 matching bases. The CDR3 contains 15 residues. Per germline, CDR1 SGHAT and CDR2 FQNNGV. Trimming took 6 bases from V and 1 from J, leaving 13 bases between them.

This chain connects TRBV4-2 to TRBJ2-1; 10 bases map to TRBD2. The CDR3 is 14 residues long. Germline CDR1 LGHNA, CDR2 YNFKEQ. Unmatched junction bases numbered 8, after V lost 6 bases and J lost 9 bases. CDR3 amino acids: CASSRAGGQTEQFF. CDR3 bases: TGTGCCAGCAGTAGAGCGGGGGGGCAGACTGAGCAGTTCTTC.

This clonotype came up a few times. CDR3: CASSQRGAYNSPLHF. The CDR3 coding sequence is TGTGCCAGCAGCCAGAGGGGGGCCTATAATTCACCCCTCCACTTT. The rearrangement uses TRBV5-6 and TRBJ1-6, with D maybe TRBD1 (6 bases). This CDR3 spans 15 amino acids. Per germline, CDR1 SGHDT and CDR2 YYEEEE. Trimming cost V 4 bases and J 2 bases, with 10 bases left between them. The full variable domain, with the rest looked up from reference TRBV5-6 and TRBJ1-6, is DAGVTQSPTHLIKTRGQQVTLRCSPKSGHDTVSWYQQALGQGPQFIFQYYEEEERQRGNFPDRFSGHQFPNYSSELNVNALLLGDSALYLCASSQRGAYNSPLHFGNGTRLTVT.

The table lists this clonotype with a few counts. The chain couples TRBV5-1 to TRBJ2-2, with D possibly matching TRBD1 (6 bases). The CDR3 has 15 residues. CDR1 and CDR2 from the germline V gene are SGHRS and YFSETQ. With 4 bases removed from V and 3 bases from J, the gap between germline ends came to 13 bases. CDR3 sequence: CASSTQGSDTGELFF. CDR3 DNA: TGCGCCAGCAGCACACAGGGTTCGGACACCGGGGAGCTGTTTTTT.

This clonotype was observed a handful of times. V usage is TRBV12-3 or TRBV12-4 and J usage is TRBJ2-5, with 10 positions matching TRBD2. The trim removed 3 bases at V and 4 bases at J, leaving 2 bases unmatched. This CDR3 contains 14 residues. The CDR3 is CASSFKRGGETQYF. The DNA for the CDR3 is TGTGCCAGCAGTTTTAAGCGGGGGGGAGAGACCCAGTACTTC.

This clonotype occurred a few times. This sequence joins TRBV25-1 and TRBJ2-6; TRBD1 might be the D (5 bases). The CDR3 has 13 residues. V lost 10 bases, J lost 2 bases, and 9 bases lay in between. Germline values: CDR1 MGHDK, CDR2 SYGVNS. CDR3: CAIQGPGANVLTF. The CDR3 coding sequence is TGTGCCATCCAGGGTCCTGGGGCCAACGTCCTGACTTTC.

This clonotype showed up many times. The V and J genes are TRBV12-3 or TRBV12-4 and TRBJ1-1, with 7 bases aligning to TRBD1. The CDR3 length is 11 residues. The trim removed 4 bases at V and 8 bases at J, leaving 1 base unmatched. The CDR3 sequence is CASSSGGEAFF. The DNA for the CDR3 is TGTGCCAGCAGTTCAGGGGGAGAAGCTTTCTTT.

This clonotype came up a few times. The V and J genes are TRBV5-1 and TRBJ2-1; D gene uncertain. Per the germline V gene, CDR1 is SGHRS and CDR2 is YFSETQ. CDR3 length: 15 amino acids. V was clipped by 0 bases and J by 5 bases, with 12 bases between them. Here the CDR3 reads CASSLEAVGHNEQFF. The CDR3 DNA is TGCGCCAGCAGCTTGGAAGCTGTCGGACACAATGAGCAGTTCTTC.

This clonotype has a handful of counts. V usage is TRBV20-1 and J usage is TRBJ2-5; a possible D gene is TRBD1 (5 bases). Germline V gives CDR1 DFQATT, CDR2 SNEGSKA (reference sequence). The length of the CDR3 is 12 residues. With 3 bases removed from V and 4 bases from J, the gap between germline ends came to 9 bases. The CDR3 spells CSASRVLETQYF. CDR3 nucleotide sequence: TGCAGTGCTAGCAGGGTTCTAGAGACCCAGTACTTC.

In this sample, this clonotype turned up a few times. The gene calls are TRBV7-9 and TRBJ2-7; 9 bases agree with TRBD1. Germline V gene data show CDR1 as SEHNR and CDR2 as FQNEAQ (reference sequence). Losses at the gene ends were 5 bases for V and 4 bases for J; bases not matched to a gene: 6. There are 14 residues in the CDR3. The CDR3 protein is CASSRTGGAYEQYF. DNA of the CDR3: TGTGCCAGCAGCCGCACAGGGGGCGCATACGAGCAGTACTTC.

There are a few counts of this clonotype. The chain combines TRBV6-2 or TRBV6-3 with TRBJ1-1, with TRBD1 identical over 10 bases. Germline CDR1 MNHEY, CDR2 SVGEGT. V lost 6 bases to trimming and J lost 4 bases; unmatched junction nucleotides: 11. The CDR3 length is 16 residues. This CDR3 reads CASRTETGQGSTEAFF. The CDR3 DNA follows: TGTGCCAGCAGGACTGAGACGGGACAGGGGAGCACTGAAGCTTTCTTT.

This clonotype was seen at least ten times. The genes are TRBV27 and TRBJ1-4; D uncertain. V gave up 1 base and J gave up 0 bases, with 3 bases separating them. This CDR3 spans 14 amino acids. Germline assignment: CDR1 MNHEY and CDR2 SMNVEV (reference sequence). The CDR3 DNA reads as TGTGCCAGCAGTTTATATTCAACTAATGAAAAACTGTTTTTT. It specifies CASSLYSTNEKLFF.

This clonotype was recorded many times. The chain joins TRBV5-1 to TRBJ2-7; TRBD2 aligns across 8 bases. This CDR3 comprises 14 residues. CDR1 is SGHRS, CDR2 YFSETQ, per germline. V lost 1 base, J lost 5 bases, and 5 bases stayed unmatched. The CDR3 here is CASSLSGRVNEQYF. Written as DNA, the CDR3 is TGCGCCAGCAGCTTGTCCGGGAGGGTAAACGAGCAGTACTTC.

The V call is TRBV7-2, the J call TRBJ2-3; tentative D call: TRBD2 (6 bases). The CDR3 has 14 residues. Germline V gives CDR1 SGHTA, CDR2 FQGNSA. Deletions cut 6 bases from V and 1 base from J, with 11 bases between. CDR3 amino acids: CASSPWGGTDTQYF. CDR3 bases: TGTGCCAGCAGTCCCTGGGGGGGCACAGATACGCAGTATTTT.

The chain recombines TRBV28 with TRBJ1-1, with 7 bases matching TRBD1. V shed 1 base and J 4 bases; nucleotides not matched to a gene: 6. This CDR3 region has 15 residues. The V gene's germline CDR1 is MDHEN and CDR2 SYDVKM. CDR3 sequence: CASSLSHRGLTEAFF. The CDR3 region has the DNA TGTGCCAGCAGTTTATCCCACAGGGGTCTCACTGAAGCTTTCTTT. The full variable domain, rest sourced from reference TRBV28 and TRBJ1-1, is DVKVTQSSRYLVKRTGEKVFLECVQDMDHENMFWYRQDPGLGLRLIYFSYDVKMKEKGDIPEGYSVSREKKERFSLILESASTNQTSMYLCASSLSHRGLTEAFFGQGTRLTVV.